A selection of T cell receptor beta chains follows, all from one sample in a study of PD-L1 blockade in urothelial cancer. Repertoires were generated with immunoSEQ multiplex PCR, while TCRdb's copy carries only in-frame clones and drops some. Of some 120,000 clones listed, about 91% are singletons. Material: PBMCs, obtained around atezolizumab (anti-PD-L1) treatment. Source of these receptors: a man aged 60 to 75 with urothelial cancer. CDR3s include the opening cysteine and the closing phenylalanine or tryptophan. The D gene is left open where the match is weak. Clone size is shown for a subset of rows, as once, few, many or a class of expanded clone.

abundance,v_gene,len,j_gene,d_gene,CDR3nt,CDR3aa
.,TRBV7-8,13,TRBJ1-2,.,TGTGCCAGCAGCTTAAGCAGGGGCGGGGGCTACACCTTC,CASSLSRGGGYTF
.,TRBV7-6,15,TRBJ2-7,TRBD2,TGTGCCAGCAGCGTAGGTAGCGGGGGGGCTTACGAGCAGTACTTC,CASSVGSGGAYEQYF
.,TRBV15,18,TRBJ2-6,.,TGTGCCACCAGCAGCAGGGATCCGCTACTATCTGGGGCCAACGTCCTGACTTTC,CATSSRDPLLSGANVLTF
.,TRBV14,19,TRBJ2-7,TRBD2,TGTGCCAGCAGCCTGACTAATATCATCCTAGCGGGAGGATCCTACGAGCAGTACTTC,CASSLTNIILAGGSYEQYF
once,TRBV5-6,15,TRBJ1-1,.,TGTGCCAGCAGCCGAAGAGCCGGGGGACACACTGAAGCTTTCTTT,CASSRRAGGHTEAFF
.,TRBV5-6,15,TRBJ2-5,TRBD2,TGTGCCAGCAGCTTCATAGCGGGGGGGCCCGGGACCCAGTACTTC,CASSFIAGGPGTQYF
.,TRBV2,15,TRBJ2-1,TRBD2,TGTGCCACAGCGAAGAGGACTAGCGGGAACAATGAGCAGTTCTTC,CATAKRTSGNNEQFF
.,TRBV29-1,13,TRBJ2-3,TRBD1,TGCAGCGTTCGGGACAGGAGCACAGATACGCAGTATTTT,CSVRDRSTDTQYF
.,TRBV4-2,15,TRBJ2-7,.,TGTGCCAGCAGCCAGGGCTACGATTCATCCTACGAGCAGTACTTC,CASSQGYDSSYEQYF
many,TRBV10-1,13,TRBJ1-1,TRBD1,TGCGCCAGCCAGGGCGGACAGGGGGCGCGGGCTTTCTTT,CASQGGQGARAFF
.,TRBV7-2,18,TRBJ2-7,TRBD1,TGTGCCAGCAGCTTAGTCCATGGACAGGGCTTAAGCTCCTACGAGCAGTACTTC,CASSLVHGQGLSSYEQYF
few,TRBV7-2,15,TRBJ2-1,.,TGTGCCAGCAGCGAGGATCAGCAGACCTACAATGAGCAGTTCTTC,CASSEDQQTYNEQFF
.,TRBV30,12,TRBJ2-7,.,TGTGCCTGGGCCGGGTTGCCCTACGAGCAGTACTTC,CAWAGLPYEQYF
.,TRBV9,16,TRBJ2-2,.,TGTGCCAGCAGCGTAGGATGGAGGGCAAGCACCGGGGAGCTGTTTTTT,CASSVGWRASTGELFF
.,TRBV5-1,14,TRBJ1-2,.,TGCGCCAGCAGCCCAGCCAGGGGAGAGGATGGCTACACCTTC,CASSPARGEDGYTF
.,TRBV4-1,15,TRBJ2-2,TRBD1,TGCGCCAGCAGAGGGGGACAGGGGAACACCGGGGAGCTGTTTTTT,CASRGGQGNTGELFF
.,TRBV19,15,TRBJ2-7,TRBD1,TGTGCCAGTAGCCCGGACAGGGGGTCGGTGTACGAGCAGTACTTC,CASSPDRGSVYEQYF
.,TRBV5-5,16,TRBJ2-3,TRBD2,TGTGCCAGCAGCTTCCCTAGCGGGGGTTTGACAGATACGCAGTATTTT,CASSFPSGGLTDTQYF